This T cell receptor (beta chain) was sequenced for a study of blood T cells in healthy people across ages. The study, taken as a whole, reports: Higher diversity and more naive CD4+ cells were features of long-lived donors, compared to aged donors.

Sample-barcoded 5' priming and a J-beta primer mix drove a second PCR of about 7 to 12 cycles. TCRdb analysed the 5' RACE reads with MiXCR anew, one entry per CDR3 protein. The sample carries fewer than 650,000 distinct CDR3 sequences, roughly a quarter recorded once. Trimming left V 0 bases short and J 8 bases short, with 7 bases between. CDR1 is WSHSY, CDR2 SAAADI, per germline. The length of the CDR3 is 12 residues. The table lists this clonotype with a few counts. Its matching antigen is unknown. This same sample was also part of a study on T cells of mothers and their children.

The receptor's source is a boy aged 2 to 9 in good health. Sequencing input: blood. V gene TRBV10-2 combines with J gene TRBJ1-1; the D is unclear. For the CDR3, the DNA is TGCGCCAGCAGTGAGTCGGACGGAGAAGCTTTCTTT. Encoded protein: CASSESDGEAFF.